These T cell receptor beta chains were read from a single sample in a study of T cells in Graves' hyperthyroidism and ophthalmopathy. TCRdb called the multiplex PCR reads again in MiXCR, with one record for every CDR3 protein. Seen here are a few hundred thousand distinct CDR3 sequences, 46% observed once, and the top ten hold 35% to 50%. Sequences were obtained from peripheral blood or thyroid tissue (not recorded which). The source of these receptors is an adult woman with Graves' disease, either hyperthyroidism or ophthalmopathy (not recorded which). Both conserved end residues are part of each CDR3. D genes are given only for firm matches. A clone size is listed for some rows: how often the clone was seen (once, few, many), or a class if it is expanded.

V gene,D gene,clone size,J gene,CDR3 protein,CDR3 DNA
TRBV7-2,TRBD2,many,TRBJ2-7,CASSLASTSGSYEQYF,TGTGCCAGCAGCTTAGCTTCGACTAGCGGCTCCTACGAGCAGTACTTC
TRBV20-1,.,.,TRBJ1-4,CSARDAVPPNEKLFF,TGCAGTGCTAGAGATGCCGTCCCACCTAATGAAAAACTGTTTTTT
TRBV10-3,.,.,TRBJ2-5,CAIRGDSWAETQYF,TGTGCCATCAGGGGTGACAGTTGGGCAGAGACCCAGTACTTC
TRBV5-6,.,many,TRBJ2-5,CASSMRRVGQETQYF,TGTGCCAGCAGCATGAGGAGGGTCGGGCAAGAGACCCAGTACTTC
TRBV20-1,TRBD2,.,TRBJ2-1,CSARDRIAGGYEQFF,TGCAGTGCTAGAGATCGAATAGCGGGGGGCTATGAGCAGTTCTTC
TRBV19,TRBD1,.,TRBJ1-1,CASSIGDRLNTEAFF,TGTGCCAGTAGTATAGGGGACAGACTGAACACTGAAGCTTTCTTT
TRBV6-1,.,many,TRBJ1-6,CASSEGVGRANSPLHF,TGTGCCAGCAGTGAGGGCGTGGGACGGGCTAATTCACCCCTCCACTTT
TRBV19,.,.,TRBJ2-3,CASSAGGSQDTQYF,TGTGCCAGTAGTGCCGGGGGATCCCAAGATACGCAGTATTTT
TRBV20-1,TRBD1,.,TRBJ1-1,CSSIQGATEAFF,TGCAGTTCAATACAGGGGGCAACTGAAGCTTTCTTT
TRBV4-3,.,few,TRBJ1-2,CASSQDQQGIAPGYTF,TGCGCCAGCAGCCAAGATCAGCAAGGGATCGCTCCTGGCTACACCTTC